Below, 29 T cell receptor beta chains from the same sample are listed, as sequenced in a study of CD8 T cells in ankylosing spondylitis. TCRdb reprocessed the 5' RACE reads via MiXCR and lists one record per CDR3 protein. The sample yields about 250,000 distinct CDR3 sequences, roughly 32% seen once. Sequencing input: blood, either unsorted or a sorted T cell fraction (not recorded which). The receptors derive from a male donor with ankylosing spondylitis or in good health (not recorded which).

The rearrangement joins TRBV5-5 to TRBJ2-7, with D possibly TRBD1 on 5 matching bases. Trimming removed 3 bases from V and 2 bases from J, with 15 bases in between. Germline CDR1 is SGHKS and CDR2 is YYEKEE (reference sequence). The CDR3 runs 15 residues. The CDR3 DNA is TGTGCCAGCAGCTATCTCATTCGACAGACCTACGAGCAGTACTTC. Translation gives CASSYLIRQTYEQYF.

This clonotype was counted only a few times. The rearrangement links TRBV4-2 to TRBJ1-1, with a possible D match to TRBD1 (6 bases). Germline CDR1 and CDR2: LGHNA and YNFKEQ. The length of the CDR3 is 14 residues. V dropped 0 bases and J dropped 10 bases, with 15 bases sitting between them. CDR3 DNA sequence: TGTGCCAGCAGCCAAGATTATGGGGGGCGCAGAGCTTTCTTT. Residues: CASSQDYGGRRAFF.

This clonotype was observed a handful of times. V is TRBV29-1 and J is TRBJ2-3, with TRBD1 identical over 9 bases. The germline CDR1 and CDR2 sequences are SQVTM and ANQGSEA. The CDR3 is 13 amino acids. The V gene end was trimmed by 5 bases and the J gene end by 5 bases; junction bases not matched to a gene: 5. The DNA of the CDR3 is TGCAGCGTTACAGGGGGCGCGGGAGATACGCAGTATTTT. It codes for CSVTGGAGDTQYF.

Many counts were recorded for this clonotype. The chain recombines TRBV6-1 with TRBJ2-3, with a tentative D call TRBD2 (5 bases). Germline assignment: CDR1 MNHNS and CDR2 SASEGT. Deletions cut 5 bases from V and 0 bases from J, with 12 bases between. The CDR3 loop spans 15 amino acids. This CDR3 reads CASSRGLLSTDTQYF. DNA of the CDR3: TGTGCCAGCAGTCGCGGACTTCTAAGCACAGATACGCAGTATTTT.

This clonotype was found a few times. J is TRBJ2-1 and V is TRBV10-1; D unclear. The germline V gene has CDR1 WNHNN and CDR2 SYGVQD (reference sequence). Deletions cut 3 bases from V and 6 bases from J, with 9 bases between. CDR3 size: 13 residues. The CDR3 is CASSDVAPNEQFF. CDR3 bases: TGCGCCAGCAGTGATGTCGCCCCCAATGAGCAGTTCTTC.

The chain employs TRBV20-1 and TRBJ2-7; D is possibly TRBD2 (6 bases). Germline V gene lookup returns CDR1 DFQATT and CDR2 SNEGSKA (reference sequence). Between the trimmed V and J ends, which lost 6 bases and 0 bases, there was a span of 18 bases. The CDR3 has 15 residues. The CDR3 is CSADPAGRSSYEQYF. The CDR3 region has the DNA TGCAGTGCCGATCCCGCGGGGAGGAGCTCCTACGAGCAGTACTTC.

The gene calls are TRBV10-1 and TRBJ2-3; 7 nucleotides agree with TRBD2. The CDR3 consists of 13 residues. The junction had 5 bases not matched to a gene; V was cut back by 8 bases and J by 3 bases. CDR1 is WNHNN, CDR2 SYGVQD, per germline (reference sequence). CDR3 DNA sequence: TGCGCCAGCGCTGGGAGGGTAACAGATACGCAGTATTTT. It translates to CASAGRVTDTQYF.

The chain has TRBV4-1 and TRBJ1-3, with D perhaps matching TRBD1 (5 bases). CDR3 length: 16 amino acids. Germline assignment: CDR1 MGHRA and CDR2 YSYEKL. Trimming cost V 1 base and J 8 bases, with 18 bases left between them. The CDR3 DNA reads TGCGCCAGCAGCCAAGTTGTAGGGCAGGGTCAACACACCATATATTTT. Translation gives CASSQVVGQGQHTIYF.

The table lists this clonotype with a few counts. The chain is built from TRBV11-2 and TRBJ2-7; 9 bases fit TRBD1. The CDR3 contains 16 residues. CDR1 is SGHAT, CDR2 FQNNGV, per germline. V lost 3 bases, J lost 6 bases, and 12 bases stayed unmatched. Here the CDR3 reads CASSFPGTGLDGEQYF. CDR3 coding DNA: TGTGCCAGCAGCTTCCCCGGGACAGGGTTAGACGGCGAGCAGTACTTC.

V and J are TRBV10-3 and TRBJ2-7; tentatively, D is TRBD1 or TRBD2 (5 bases each). This CDR3 has 11 amino acids. V lost 3 bases to trimming and J lost 9 bases, with 9 bases between them. In germline, CDR1 is ENHRY, CDR2 SYGVKD. CDR3 residues: CAISDGTGQYF. The DNA of the CDR3 is TGTGCCATCAGTGACGGGACGGGGCAGTACTTC.

This rearrangement joins TRBV20-1 to TRBJ1-6; 7 bases are a match to TRBD1. The CDR3 is made up of 13 amino acids. Germline CDR1 DFQATT, CDR2 SNEGSKA (reference sequence). The ends lost 6 bases at V and 10 bases at J; junction bases unmatched: 9. The CDR3 nucleotides read TGCAGTGCCAAGCGGACAGGAAAATCACCCCTCCACTTT. It encodes CSAKRTGKSPLHF.

This clonotype was seen only a few times. The chain is built from TRBV7-9 and TRBJ1-2, with D possibly being TRBD1 (6 bases). Germline V lookup: CDR1 SEHNR, CDR2 FQNEAQ (reference sequence). The CDR3 is 12 residues long. Trimming took off 5 bases at V and 5 bases at J, with 9 bases between the two ends. CDR3 in amino acids: CASSRDIYGYTF. The DNA of the CDR3 is TGTGCCAGCAGCCGGGACATTTATGGCTACACCTTC. Supplemented by reference TRBV7-9 and TRBJ1-2, the full variable domain reads DTGVSQNPRHKITKRGQNVTFRCDPISEHNRLYWYRQTLGQGPEFLTYFQNEAQLEKSRLLSDRFSAERPKGSFSTLEIQRTEQGDSAMYLCASSRDIYGYTFGSGTRLTVV.

This clonotype was seen only a few times. The J gene is TRBJ2-1, the V gene TRBV5-5; 9 bases match TRBD1. Germline assignment: CDR1 SGHKS and CDR2 YYEKEE (reference sequence). V was pared by 4 bases and J by 3 bases, with 11 bases of the junction left unmatched. This CDR3 region has 17 residues. CDR3 sequence reads: CASSARYRGLNYNEQFF. CDR3 nucleotides: TGTGCCAGCAGCGCACGATACAGGGGGCTTAACTACAATGAGCAGTTCTTC.

The rearrangement links TRBV2 to TRBJ2-5; D gene uncertain. Germline-derived CDR1 and CDR2 are SNHLY and FYNNEI. The CDR3 spans 13 residues. The ends were cut back, 3 bases at V and 4 bases at J, with 9 bases in the middle. The CDR3 loop is CASSDPSPETQYF. The CDR3, as DNA: TGTGCCAGCAGTGATCCTAGTCCAGAGACCCAGTACTTC.

This clonotype has just a few counts. The rearrangement joins TRBV29-1 to TRBJ1-4; 7 bases agree with TRBD1. The CDR3 has 14 residues. Germline assignment: CDR1 SQVTM and CDR2 ANQGSEA. V shed 1 base and J 5 bases; nucleotides not matched to a gene: 4. CDR3 DNA: TGCAGCGTTGAAGGGCAGGGGGAAAATGAAAAACTGTTTTTT. Translation gives CSVEGQGENEKLFF.

The rearrangement joins TRBV12-3 or TRBV12-4 to TRBJ2-5; D ambiguous. The CDR3 length is 17 residues. V was pared by 2 bases and J by 1 base, with 17 bases between. In DNA, the CDR3 is TGTGCCAGCAGTTTATACGGCAGTCGGGTATCCCAAGAGACCCAGTACTTC. This codes for CASSLYGSRVSQETQYF.

V usage is TRBV20-1 and J usage is TRBJ1-3; tentative D call: TRBD1 (5 bases). Trimming stripped 6 bases from V and 3 bases from J, with 9 bases between. CDR1 and CDR2 from the germline V gene are DFQATT and SNEGSKA (reference sequence). The CDR3 extends over 12 amino acids. The CDR3 region has the DNA TGCAGTGCCCAGAGGGGTGGAAACACCATATATTTT. It codes for CSAQRGGNTIYF.

The genes are TRBV5-1 and TRBJ2-6, with 11 bases aligning to TRBD1. J was trimmed by 3 bases and V by 5 bases; bases with no gene match: 10. Germline CDR1 is SGHRS and CDR2 is YFSETQ. This CDR3 has 18 residues. The CDR3 is CASSYSGTGGSGANVLTF. CDR3 nucleotides: TGCGCCAGCAGTTATTCCGGGACAGGGGGGAGTGGGGCCAACGTCCTGACTTTC.

This clonotype was detected ten times or more. The chain combines TRBV29-1 with TRBJ2-1; D possibly corresponds to TRBD2 (6 bases). Trimming took 1 base from V and 16 from J, leaving 14 bases between them. The CDR3 extends over 11 amino acids. CDR1 is SQVTM and CDR2 is ANQGSEA in the germline V gene. The CDR3 reads CSVEAGLRGFF. CDR3 DNA sequence: TGCAGCGTTGAAGCGGGACTCCGGGGATTCTTC.

The chain combines TRBV23-1 with TRBJ2-2; TRBD1 aligns across 7 bases. TRBV23-1 is noted as an ORF with a role that remains uncertain. The CDR3 covers 15 residues. V dropped 10 bases and J dropped 7; count of bases not matched to a gene: 15. The CDR3 sequence is CATPKPTGRIGELFF. CDR3 nucleotide sequence: TGCGCCACCCCGAAACCGACAGGGCGCATCGGGGAGCTGTTTTTT.

The gene calls are TRBV9 and TRBJ1-3; TRBD1 matches 7 bases. The CDR3 is 15 amino acids. The junction had 5 bases not matched to a gene; V was cut back by 5 bases and J by 0 bases. Germline values: CDR1 SGDLS, CDR2 YYNGEE. CDR3 coding DNA: TGTGCCAGCAGAGACGACAGGGCCTCTGGAAACACCATATATTTT. Its translation is CASRDDRASGNTIYF. Variable domain in full (rest from reference TRBV9 and TRBJ1-3): DSGVTQTPKHLITATGQRVTLRCSPRSGDLSVYWYQQSLDQGLQFLIQYYNGEERAKGNILERFSAQQFPDLHSELNLSSLELGDSALYFCASRDDRASGNTIYFGEGSWLTVV.

The rearrangement links TRBV12-3 or TRBV12-4 to TRBJ1-1; D ambiguous. The V gene lost 6 bases and the J gene lost 1 base, with 15 bases spanning the gap. This CDR3 region has 15 residues. CDR3 amino acids: CASSQSPVGNTEAFF. The CDR3 bases are TGTGCCAGCAGCCAATCCCCGGTAGGGAACACTGAAGCTTTCTTT.

This clonotype was observed at least ten times. This chain links TRBV29-1 with TRBJ2-5; the match to TRBD2 covers 8 bases. Germline CDR1 and CDR2: SQVTM and ANQGSEA. This CDR3 contains 13 residues. V was clipped by 3 bases and J by 6 bases; unmatched bases: 6. CDR3 nucleotides: TGCAGCGTTGAGGTGGCGGGAGGAAAGACCCAGTACTTC. Its translation is CSVEVAGGKTQYF. The full variable domain, with the rest looked up from reference TRBV29-1 and TRBJ2-5, is SAVISQKPSRDICQRGTSLTIQCQVDSQVTMMFWYRQQPGQSLTLIATANQGSEATYESGFVIDKFPISRPNLTFSTLTVSNMSPEDSSIYLCSVEVAGGKTQYFGPGTRLLVL.

The V call is TRBV12-3 or TRBV12-4, the J call TRBJ2-7; D might be TRBD2 (6 bases). With 3 bases removed from V and 2 bases from J, the gap between germline ends came to 8 bases. The CDR3 has 13 residues. CDR3 coding DNA: TGTGCCAGCAGTTTGAGGGAGGCCTACGAGCAGTACTTC. Residues: CASSLREAYEQYF.

This clonotype was seen a few times. The chain joins TRBV20-1 to TRBJ1-2, with 8 bases that match TRBD1. CDR1 and CDR2 (germline): DFQATT, SNEGSKA (reference sequence). This CDR3 region has 13 residues. V gave up 3 bases and J gave up 6 bases; unmatched junction bases: 6. The CDR3 region has the DNA TGCAGTGCTAGGGCCTCAGGGGGCAATGGCTACACCTTC. Protein sequence: CSARASGGNGYTF.

V gene TRBV20-1 combines with J gene TRBJ2-1, with 11 nucleotides matching TRBD2. V lost 2 bases to trimming and J lost 4 bases; unmatched junction nucleotides: 7. The CDR3 totals 16 residues. Germline V gene lookup returns CDR1 DFQATT and CDR2 SNEGSKA (reference sequence). For the CDR3, the DNA is TGCAGTGCTAGATCGGCTAGCGGGGGGCCTTACAATGAGCAGTTCTTC. It translates to CSARSASGGPYNEQFF.

This clonotype was picked up a small number of times. The chain combines TRBV5-5 with TRBJ2-7; TRBD2 is a possible D gene (6 bases). Germline V gene lookup returns CDR1 SGHKS and CDR2 YYEKEE (reference sequence). The CDR3 is 15 amino acids. The ends were cut back, 0 bases at V and 2 bases at J, with 12 bases in the middle. CDR3 region: CASSLGGDSTYEQYF. The CDR3 coding sequence is TGTGCCAGCAGCTTGGGTGGGGACTCGACCTACGAGCAGTACTTC.

The gene calls are TRBV12-3 or TRBV12-4 and TRBJ1-4; unclear D gene. The length of the CDR3 is 13 residues. V was cut by 3 bases and J by 7 bases, with 9 bases left in between. As DNA, the CDR3 is TGTGCCAGCAGTTTCCGGCCCGGTGAAAAACTGTTTTTT. It codes for CASSFRPGEKLFF.

The chain combines TRBV15 with TRBJ1-4; weak D call: TRBD1 (6 bases). Trimming left V 2 bases short and J 8 bases short, with 18 bases between. The CDR3 runs 16 residues. Germline CDR1 and CDR2: LNHNV and YYDKDF (reference sequence). CDR3 region: CATSRSTTGFREKLFF. The CDR3 nucleotides read TGTGCCACCAGCAGATCCACTACAGGGTTCAGGGAAAAACTGTTTTTT. Supplemented by reference TRBV15 and TRBJ1-4, the full variable domain reads DAMVIQNPRYQVTQFGKPVTLSCSQTLNHNVMYWYQQKSSQAPKLLFHYYDKDFNNEADTPDNFQSRRPNTSFCFLDIRSPGLGDTAMYLCATSRSTTGFREKLFFGSGTQLSVL.